Listed below are T cell receptor beta chains from one sample, sequenced in a study of T cells in Graves' hyperthyroidism and ophthalmopathy. TCRdb passed the multiplex PCR reads through MiXCR, listing each CDR3 protein once. Among hundreds of thousands of distinct CDR3 sequences listed, approximately 19% were seen once. Source material: blood. The receptors here all came from a woman between 45 and 65 years old with Graves' hyperthyroidism that later progressed to Graves' ophthalmopathy. Both conserved end residues are part of each CDR3. D genes are given only for firm matches. Expanded clones are given a class, and other clones once, few, many or no size at all.

V gene: TRBV20-1; clone size: many; D gene: -; CDR3 length: 13; J gene: TRBJ2-1; CDR3 protein: CSARAGLYNEQFF; CDR3 DNA: TGCAGTGCTAGAGCTGGACTCTACAATGAGCAGTTCTTC
V gene: TRBV10-2; clone size: few; D gene: TRBD1; CDR3 length: 16; J gene: TRBJ2-7; CDR3 protein: CASSESGTATSYEQYF; CDR3 DNA: TGCGCCAGCAGTGAGTCGGGGACAGCGACCTCCTACGAGCAGTACTTC
V gene: TRBV29-1; clone size: few; D gene: -; CDR3 length: 15; J gene: TRBJ1-2; CDR3 protein: CSVRRSVPANHGYTF; CDR3 DNA: TGCAGCGTTAGGCGTTCGGTACCGGCGAATCATGGCTACACCTTC
V gene: TRBV6-2/TRBV6-3; clone size: -; D gene: TRBD1; CDR3 length: 16; J gene: TRBJ2-2; CDR3 protein: CASRTHDRGWTGELFF; CDR3 DNA: TGTGCCAGCAGAACACACGACAGGGGTTGGACCGGGGAGCTGTTTTTT
V gene: TRBV25-1; clone size: -; D gene: -; CDR3 length: 14; J gene: TRBJ2-5; CDR3 protein: CASSRPGNQETQYF; CDR3 DNA: TGTGCCAGCAGTCGCCCAGGGAATCAAGAGACCCAGTACTTC
V gene: TRBV11-2; clone size: many; D gene: -; CDR3 length: 15; J gene: TRBJ1-1; CDR3 protein: CASSPQDTSNTEAFF; CDR3 DNA: TGTGCCAGCAGCCCACAAGACACATCAAACACTGAAGCTTTCTTT
V gene: TRBV19; clone size: -; D gene: -; CDR3 length: 14; J gene: TRBJ1-4; CDR3 protein: CASTPTSRGEKLFF; CDR3 DNA: TGTGCCAGTACTCCGACATCCCGCGGAGAAAAACTGTTTTTT
V gene: TRBV12-3/TRBV12-4; clone size: many; D gene: TRBD1; CDR3 length: 13; J gene: TRBJ1-1; CDR3 protein: CASSPRGLGKAFF; CDR3 DNA: TGTGCCAGCAGTCCGAGGGGGCTAGGTAAAGCTTTCTTT
V gene: TRBV4-1; clone size: few; D gene: TRBD2; CDR3 length: 15; J gene: TRBJ2-1; CDR3 protein: CASSQGAGTRDEQFF; CDR3 DNA: TGCGCCAGCAGCCAAGGCGCCGGGACTAGAGATGAGCAGTTCTTC
V gene: TRBV14; clone size: few; D gene: -; CDR3 length: 13; J gene: TRBJ2-7; CDR3 protein: CASSQQGPYEQYF; CDR3 DNA: TGTGCCAGCAGCCAACAGGGACCCTACGAGCAGTACTTC
V gene: TRBV28; clone size: few; D gene: -; CDR3 length: 13; J gene: TRBJ2-7; CDR3 protein: CASSSRRRYEQYF; CDR3 DNA: TGTGCCAGCAGTTCCCGTAGGAGATACGAGCAGTACTTC
V gene: TRBV6-2/TRBV6-3; clone size: -; D gene: TRBD1; CDR3 length: 16; J gene: TRBJ1-6; CDR3 protein: CASSSYVDRSNSPLHF; CDR3 DNA: TGTGCCAGCAGTTCCTATGTGGACAGGTCAAATTCACCCCTCCACTTT
V gene: TRBV27; clone size: -; D gene: -; CDR3 length: 15; J gene: TRBJ2-7; CDR3 protein: CASSFRGSRFYEQYF; CDR3 DNA: TGTGCCAGCAGTTTTAGGGGATCTCGGTTTTACGAGCAGTACTTC
V gene: TRBV7-8; clone size: few; D gene: TRBD1; CDR3 length: 16; J gene: TRBJ1-2; CDR3 protein: CASSSHDRGINYGYTF; CDR3 DNA: TGTGCCAGCAGCTCCCATGACAGGGGAATTAACTATGGCTACACCTTC
V gene: TRBV11-2; clone size: many; D gene: -; CDR3 length: 15; J gene: TRBJ1-4; CDR3 protein: CASSLRGTDIGKLFF; CDR3 DNA: TGTGCCAGCAGCTTACGTGGGACGGACATTGGGAAACTGTTTTTT
V gene: TRBV7-9; clone size: many; D gene: TRBD2; CDR3 length: 12; J gene: TRBJ2-5; CDR3 protein: CASRGGHETQYF; CDR3 DNA: TGTGCCAGCCGGGGGGGCCACGAGACCCAGTACTTC
V gene: TRBV30; clone size: -; D gene: -; CDR3 length: 13; J gene: TRBJ2-5; CDR3 protein: CAWSAYEGETQYF; CDR3 DNA: TGTGCCTGGAGCGCTTATGAGGGAGAGACCCAGTACTTC
V gene: TRBV29-1; clone size: few; D gene: TRBD1; CDR3 length: 13; J gene: TRBJ1-1; CDR3 protein: CSAGQTLNTEAFF; CDR3 DNA: TGCAGCGCGGGACAGACCTTGAACACTGAAGCTTTCTTT
V gene: TRBV12-3/TRBV12-4; clone size: many; D gene: -; CDR3 length: 15; J gene: TRBJ1-2; CDR3 protein: CASSLGPAGDYGYTF; CDR3 DNA: TGTGCCAGCAGTTTGGGACCCGCAGGGGACTATGGCTACACCTTC
V gene: TRBV4-1; clone size: -; D gene: TRBD1; CDR3 length: 16; J gene: TRBJ2-2; CDR3 protein: CASSSQGGTNTGELFF; CDR3 DNA: TGCGCCAGCAGCTCCCAAGGGGGCACGAACACCGGGGAGCTGTTTTTT
V gene: TRBV5-4; clone size: -; D gene: -; CDR3 length: 16; J gene: TRBJ2-3; CDR3 protein: CASSQAGTTYTDTQYF; CDR3 DNA: TGTGCCAGCAGCCAAGCGGGGACAACCTACACAGATACGCAGTATTTT
V gene: TRBV5-1; clone size: -; D gene: -; CDR3 length: 14; J gene: TRBJ1-1; CDR3 protein: CASSWAGVDPEAFF; CDR3 DNA: TGCGCCAGCAGCTGGGCGGGGGTTGACCCTGAAGCTTTCTTT
V gene: TRBV19; clone size: -; D gene: -; CDR3 length: 13; J gene: TRBJ1-1; CDR3 protein: CASSRQGLSEASF; CDR3 DNA: TGTGCCAGTAGTAGGCAGGGGCTCAGTGAAGCTTCCTTT
V gene: TRBV10-3; clone size: -; D gene: -; CDR3 length: 13; J gene: TRBJ1-5; CDR3 protein: CAIRRGMEQPQHF; CDR3 DNA: TGTGCCATCCGCCGGGGGATGGAACAGCCCCAGCATTTT
V gene: TRBV20-1; clone size: many; D gene: TRBD2; CDR3 length: 14; J gene: TRBJ2-5; CDR3 protein: CSAMVGGEFGTQYF; CDR3 DNA: TGCAGTGCAATGGTCGGGGGGGAGTTTGGGACCCAGTACTTC